The T cell receptor (beta chain) described here comes from a study of cytomegalovirus exposure and HLA in healthy donors. Per germline, CDR1 WSHSY and CDR2 SAAADI. V was trimmed by 5 bases and J by 0 bases, leaving 9 bases between them. This CDR3 comprises 14 residues. Using immunoSEQ multiplex PCR, the repertoire was profiled, and TCRdb retains in-frame clones only, with some absent. The table includes fewer than 250,000 clones, more than 75% detected once. The V gene is TRBV10-2, the J gene TRBJ2-3; tentative D call: TRBD1 (5 bases). Sequences were obtained from PBMCs. This sequence originates from a young woman in good health and CMV-seronegative. CDR3 residues: CASSPQGSTDTQYF. CDR3 nucleotides: TGCGCCAGCAGTCCTCAGGGTAGCACAGATACGCAGTATTTT.